The present T cell receptor beta chain was sequenced within a study of blood T cell repertoires in COVID-19. For the study at large: Sites across the United States, Italy and Spain contributed samples from acute and convalescent COVID-19. In each case, the material was cDNA or gDNA derived from T cells, B-cell-depleted T cells, or PBMCs.

This CDR3 spans 16 amino acids. V gave up 3 bases and J gave up 2 bases; unmatched junction bases: 7. The germline gives CDR1 SEHNR, CDR2 FQNEAQ (reference sequence). Patients at the Seattle site were enrolled during active infection and followed longitudinally. This clone came up once. Per the original methods: By means of reference gene primer amplification, nucleated cell counts were estimated. Sequencing used immunoSEQ multiplex PCR; TCRdb keeps in-frame clones, though not all of them. V and J calls and clone size are those listed in that table; D and trimming were worked out from the DNA. The sample carries about 340,000 clones, 87% recorded once.

The rearrangement joins TRBV7-9 to TRBJ2-1; 7 positions agree with TRBD2. The material sequenced was peripheral blood. The receptor comes from a woman aged 50 to 60 with COVID-19, enrolled during active disease. The chain's CDR3 is CASSFSGRPTYNEQFF. The CDR3 bases are TGTGCCAGCAGCTTTTCCGGGAGGCCGACCTACAATGAGCAGTTCTTC.